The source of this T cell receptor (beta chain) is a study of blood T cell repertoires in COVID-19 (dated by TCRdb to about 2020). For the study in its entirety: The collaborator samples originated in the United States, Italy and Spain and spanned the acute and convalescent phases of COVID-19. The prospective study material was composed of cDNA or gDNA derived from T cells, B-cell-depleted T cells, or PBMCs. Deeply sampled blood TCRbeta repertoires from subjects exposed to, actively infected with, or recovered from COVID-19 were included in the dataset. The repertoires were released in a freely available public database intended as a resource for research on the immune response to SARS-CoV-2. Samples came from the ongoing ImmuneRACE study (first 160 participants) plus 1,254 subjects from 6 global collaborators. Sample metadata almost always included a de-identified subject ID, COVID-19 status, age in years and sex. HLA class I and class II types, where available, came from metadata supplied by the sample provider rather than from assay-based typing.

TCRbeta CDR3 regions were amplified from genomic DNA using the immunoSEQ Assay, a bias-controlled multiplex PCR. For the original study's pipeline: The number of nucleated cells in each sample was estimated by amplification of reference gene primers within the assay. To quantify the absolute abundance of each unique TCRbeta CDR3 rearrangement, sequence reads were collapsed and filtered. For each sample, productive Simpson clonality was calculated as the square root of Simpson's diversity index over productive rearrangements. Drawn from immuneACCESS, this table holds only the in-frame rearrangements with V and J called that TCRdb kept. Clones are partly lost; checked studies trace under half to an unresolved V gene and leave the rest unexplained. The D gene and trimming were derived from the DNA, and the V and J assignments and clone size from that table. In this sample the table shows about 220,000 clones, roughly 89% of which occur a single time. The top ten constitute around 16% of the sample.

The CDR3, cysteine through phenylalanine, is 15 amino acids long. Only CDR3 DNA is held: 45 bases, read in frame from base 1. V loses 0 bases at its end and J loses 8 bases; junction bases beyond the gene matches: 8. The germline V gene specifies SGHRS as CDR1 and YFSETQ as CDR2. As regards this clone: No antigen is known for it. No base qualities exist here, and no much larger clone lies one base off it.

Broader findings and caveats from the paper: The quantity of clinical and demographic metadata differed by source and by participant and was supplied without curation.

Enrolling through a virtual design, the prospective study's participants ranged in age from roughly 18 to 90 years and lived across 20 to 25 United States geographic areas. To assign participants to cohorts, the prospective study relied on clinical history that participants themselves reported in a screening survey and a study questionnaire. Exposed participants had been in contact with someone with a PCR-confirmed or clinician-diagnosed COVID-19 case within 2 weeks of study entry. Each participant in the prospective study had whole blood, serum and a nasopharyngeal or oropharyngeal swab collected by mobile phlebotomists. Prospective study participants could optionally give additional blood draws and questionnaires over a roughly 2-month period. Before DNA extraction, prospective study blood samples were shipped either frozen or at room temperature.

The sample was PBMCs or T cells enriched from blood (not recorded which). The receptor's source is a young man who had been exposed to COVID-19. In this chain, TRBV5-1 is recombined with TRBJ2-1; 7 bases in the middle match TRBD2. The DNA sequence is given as TGCGCCAGCAGCTTGGTTGGGGGGGAGATCGATGAGCAGTTCTTC. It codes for CASSLVGGEIDEQFF.